This TCR beta chain was sequenced in a study of blood T cell repertoires in COVID-19 (dated by TCRdb to 2018 to 2021). Concerning the study at large: Samples covering the acute and convalescent phases of COVID-19 were provided by collaborators in the United States, Italy and Spain. The material from the prospective study consisted of cDNA or gDNA derived from T cells, B-cell-depleted T cells, or PBMCs. The dataset comprised deeply sampled blood TCRbeta repertoires from subjects exposed to, actively infected with, or recovered from COVID-19. A freely available public database, intended as a resource for researchers studying the immune response to SARS-CoV-2, is where the repertoires were released. Samples came from the ongoing ImmuneRACE study (first 160 participants) plus 1,254 subjects from 6 global collaborators. The sample metadata nearly always contained a de-identified subject ID, COVID-19 status, age in years and sex. Where available, HLA class I and class II types were taken from metadata supplied by the sample provider and were not determined by assay-based typing.

At the junction V is shortened by 4 bases and J by 4 bases, with 18 bases in between. CDR1 and CDR2 are read off the germline V gene (reference sequence) as GTSNPN and SVGIG. Spanning cysteine to phenylalanine, the CDR3 consists of 15 amino acids. This entry keeps only the CDR3 DNA: 45 bases, framed from base 1. The collaborating institutions used their own protocols to collect whole blood in K2EDTA tubes. For TCRbeta analysis, collaborators shipped samples as frozen whole blood, isolated PBMCs, or DNA extracted from either of those sample types. Overall study results and their limits: How much clinical and demographic metadata was included differed by source and by participant, and the metadata was provided uncurated.

This clone showed up just once. The antigen this receptor binds is unknown. Per-nucleotide qualities are absent, and no much larger clonotype sits a single base away. TCRbeta CDR3 regions were amplified from genomic DNA by means of the immunoSEQ Assay, a bias-controlled multiplex PCR. In the source study's methods: The number of nucleated cells in each sample was estimated from the amplification of reference gene primers within the assay. To quantify the absolute abundance of each unique TCRbeta CDR3 rearrangement, sequence reads were collapsed and filtered. For each sample, productive Simpson clonality was calculated as the square root of Simpson's diversity index across productive rearrangements. As stored in TCRdb, this immuneACCESS dataset retains in-frame rearrangements with V and J assigned. A fraction of the clones does not appear; measured against another copy, unresolved V genes explain less than half of the discrepancy, and the remainder lacks a known reason. The D gene and trimming were derived from the DNA, and the V and J assignments and clone size from that table. Recorded for this sample are tens of thousands of clones; about 82% of them occurred a single time. The ten largest clones capture just under 7% of the sample.

This sequence was found in a man aged 50 to 59 with active COVID-19. Recombination connected TRBV30 to TRBJ2-3; a tentative D match to TRBD2 spans 6 bases. Specimen: peripheral blood. CDR3 sequence: CAWKVALARADTQYF. Read as DNA, the sequence is TGTGCCTGGAAGGTGGCACTAGCCAGGGCAGATACGCAGTATTTT.